This T cell receptor (beta chain) is drawn from a study of T-cell memory formation after mild COVID-19. The study's findings and limits: Memory from before infection featured some responding clones, which suggests cross-reactive memory joined. Those CD4+ clones that contracted were mainly in CM and EM (CD8+ ones in EMRA).

This CDR3 region has 16 residues. Germline assignment: CDR1 SSHAT and CDR2 FNYEAQ (reference sequence). In regard to this clonotype: The antigen is unknown. One junction end disagrees with the germline gene, perhaps due to a read error.

Via MiXCR, TCRdb re-called the 5' RACE reads, giving one row per CDR3 protein. The sample lists about 430,000 distinct CDR3 sequences, 20% to 25% occurring once. The clonotype was recovered from an adult woman who had mild COVID-19 (a few samples of this study predate the infection). Cell type and time point are not known. This chain connects TRBV7-7 to TRBJ2-5; 12 nucleotides match TRBD1. The sequenced sample was PBMCs or a T cell subset sorted from them (not recorded which). In DNA form, the CDR3 reads TGTGCTAGCAGCCCAGCCGGGACAGGGGGCGCGGAGACCCAGTACTTC. It encodes CASSPAGTGGAETQYF.